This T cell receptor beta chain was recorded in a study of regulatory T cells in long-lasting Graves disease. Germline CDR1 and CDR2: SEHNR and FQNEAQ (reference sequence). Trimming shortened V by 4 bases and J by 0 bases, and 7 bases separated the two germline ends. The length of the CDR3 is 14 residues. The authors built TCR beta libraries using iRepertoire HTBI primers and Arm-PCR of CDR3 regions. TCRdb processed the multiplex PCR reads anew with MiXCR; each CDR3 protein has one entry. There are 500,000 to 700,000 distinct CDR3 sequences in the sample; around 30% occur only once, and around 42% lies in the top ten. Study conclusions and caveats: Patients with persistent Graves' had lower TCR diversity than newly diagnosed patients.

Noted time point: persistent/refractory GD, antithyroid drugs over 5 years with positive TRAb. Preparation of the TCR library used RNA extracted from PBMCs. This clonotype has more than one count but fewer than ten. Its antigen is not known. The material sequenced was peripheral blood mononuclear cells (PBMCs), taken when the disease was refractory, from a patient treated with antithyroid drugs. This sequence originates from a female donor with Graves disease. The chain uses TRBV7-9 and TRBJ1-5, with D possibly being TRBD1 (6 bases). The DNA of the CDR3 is TGTGCCAGCAGCTCGGACAGTAGCAATCAGCCCCAGCATTTT. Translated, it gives CASSSDSSNQPQHF.